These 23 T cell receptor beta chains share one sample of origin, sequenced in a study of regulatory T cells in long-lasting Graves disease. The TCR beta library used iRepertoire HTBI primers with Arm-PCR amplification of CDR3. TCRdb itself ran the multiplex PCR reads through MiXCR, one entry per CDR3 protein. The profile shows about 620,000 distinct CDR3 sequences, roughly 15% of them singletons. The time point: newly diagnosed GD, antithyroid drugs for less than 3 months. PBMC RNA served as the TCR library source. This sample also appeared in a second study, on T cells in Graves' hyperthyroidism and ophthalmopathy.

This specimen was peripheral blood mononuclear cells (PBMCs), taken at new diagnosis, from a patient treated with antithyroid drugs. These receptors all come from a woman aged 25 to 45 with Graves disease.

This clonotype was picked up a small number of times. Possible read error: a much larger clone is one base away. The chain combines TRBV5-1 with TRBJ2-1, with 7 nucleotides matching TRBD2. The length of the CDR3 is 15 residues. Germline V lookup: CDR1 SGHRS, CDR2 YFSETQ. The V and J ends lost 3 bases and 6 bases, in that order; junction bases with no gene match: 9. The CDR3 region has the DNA TGCGCCAGCAGCTCCGGCGGGAGTCTAGCCAATGAGCAGTTCTTC. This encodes CASSSGGSLANEQFF.

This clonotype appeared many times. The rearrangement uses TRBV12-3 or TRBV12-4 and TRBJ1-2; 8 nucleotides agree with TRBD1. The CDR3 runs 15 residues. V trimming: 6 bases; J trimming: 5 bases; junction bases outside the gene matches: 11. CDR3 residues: CASRLGQGPGYGYTF. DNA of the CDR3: TGTGCCAGCAGACTTGGACAGGGCCCGGGTTATGGCTACACCTTC.

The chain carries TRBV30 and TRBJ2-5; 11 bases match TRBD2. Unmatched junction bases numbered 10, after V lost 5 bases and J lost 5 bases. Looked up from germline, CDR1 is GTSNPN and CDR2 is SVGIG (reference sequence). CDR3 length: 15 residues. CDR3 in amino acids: CAWEIAGGPWETQYF. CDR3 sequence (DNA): TGTGCCTGGGAGATAGCGGGAGGGCCGTGGGAGACCCAGTACTTC.

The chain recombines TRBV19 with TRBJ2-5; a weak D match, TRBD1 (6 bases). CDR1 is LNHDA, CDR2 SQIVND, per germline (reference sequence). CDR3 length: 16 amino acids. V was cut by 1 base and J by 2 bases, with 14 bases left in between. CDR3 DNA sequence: TGTGCCAGTAGTATAGGGTTTGGGGGCAGACAAGAGACCCAGTACTTC. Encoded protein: CASSIGFGGRQETQYF.

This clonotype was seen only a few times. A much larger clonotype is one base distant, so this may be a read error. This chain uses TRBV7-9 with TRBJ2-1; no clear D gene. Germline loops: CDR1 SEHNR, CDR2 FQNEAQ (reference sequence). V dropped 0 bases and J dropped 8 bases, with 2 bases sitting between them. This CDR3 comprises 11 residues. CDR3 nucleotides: TGTGCCAGCAGCTTAGCGTATGAGCAGTTCTTC. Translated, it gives CASSLAYEQFF.

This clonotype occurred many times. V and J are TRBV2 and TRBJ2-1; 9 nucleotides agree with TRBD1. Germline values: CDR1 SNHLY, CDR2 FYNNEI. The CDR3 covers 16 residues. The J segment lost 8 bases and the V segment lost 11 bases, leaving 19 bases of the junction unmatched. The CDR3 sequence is CAGKQGAELSLDEQFF. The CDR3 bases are TGTGCCGGGAAACAGGGGGCCGAGTTGTCTTTGGATGAGCAGTTCTTC.

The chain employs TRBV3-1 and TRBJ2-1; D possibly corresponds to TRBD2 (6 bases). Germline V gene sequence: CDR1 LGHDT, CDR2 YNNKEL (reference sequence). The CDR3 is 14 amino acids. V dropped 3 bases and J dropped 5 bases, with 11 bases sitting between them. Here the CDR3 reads CASSQGIADNEQFF. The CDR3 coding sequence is TGTGCCAGCAGCCAGGGAATAGCGGACAATGAGCAGTTCTTC.

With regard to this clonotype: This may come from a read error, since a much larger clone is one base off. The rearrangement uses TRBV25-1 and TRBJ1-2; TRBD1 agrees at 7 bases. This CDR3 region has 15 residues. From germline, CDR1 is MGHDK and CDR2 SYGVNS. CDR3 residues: CATSEWGRGAYGYTF. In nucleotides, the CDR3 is TGTGCCACCAGTGAATGGGGCAGGGGGGCGTATGGCTACACCTTC.

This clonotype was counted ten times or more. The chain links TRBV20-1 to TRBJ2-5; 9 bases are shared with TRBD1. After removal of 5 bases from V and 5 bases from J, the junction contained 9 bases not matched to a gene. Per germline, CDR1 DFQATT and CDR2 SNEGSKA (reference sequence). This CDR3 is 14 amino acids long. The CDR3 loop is CSASGQGWQETQYF. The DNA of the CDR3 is TGCAGTGCTTCCGGACAGGGGTGGCAGGAGACCCAGTACTTC.

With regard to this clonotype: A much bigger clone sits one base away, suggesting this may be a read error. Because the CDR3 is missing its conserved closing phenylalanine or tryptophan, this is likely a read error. CDR3 region: CASSGGIGELFL. CDR3 DNA: TGTGCCAGCAGCGGAGGGATCGGGGAGCTGTTTCTT. This rearrangement joins TRBV7-2 to TRBJ2-2; possibly TRBD2 for D (6 bases). With 5 bases removed from V and 7 bases from J, the gap between germline ends came to 8 bases. The V gene's germline CDR1 is SGHTA and CDR2 FQGNSA. This CDR3 contains 12 residues.

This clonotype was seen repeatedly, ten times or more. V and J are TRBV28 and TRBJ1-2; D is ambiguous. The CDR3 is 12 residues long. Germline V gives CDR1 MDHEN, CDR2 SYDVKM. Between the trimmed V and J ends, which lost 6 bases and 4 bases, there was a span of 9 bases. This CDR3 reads CASSVASYGYTF. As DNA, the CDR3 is TGTGCCAGCAGCGTCGCCTCCTATGGCTACACCTTC.

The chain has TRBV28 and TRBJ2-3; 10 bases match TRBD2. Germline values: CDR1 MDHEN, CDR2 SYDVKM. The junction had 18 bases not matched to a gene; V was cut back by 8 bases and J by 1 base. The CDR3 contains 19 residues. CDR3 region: CASRPLAGLFIDGTDTQYF. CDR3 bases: TGTGCCAGCCGACCACTAGCGGGGCTCTTTATTGACGGCACAGATACGCAGTATTTT. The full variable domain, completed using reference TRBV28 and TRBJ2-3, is DVKVTQSSRYLVKRTGEKVFLECVQDMDHENMFWYRQDPGLGLRLIYFSYDVKMKEKGDIPEGYSVSREKKERFSLILESASTNQTSMYLCASRPLAGLFIDGTDTQYFGPGTRLTVL.

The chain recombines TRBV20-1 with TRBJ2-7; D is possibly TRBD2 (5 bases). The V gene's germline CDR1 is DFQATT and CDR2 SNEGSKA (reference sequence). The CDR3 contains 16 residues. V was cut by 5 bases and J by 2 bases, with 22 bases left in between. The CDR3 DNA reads TGCAGTGCTGGAGTGAGGAGAGCGGAGATTACCTACGAGCAGTACTTC. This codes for CSAGVRRAEITYEQYF.

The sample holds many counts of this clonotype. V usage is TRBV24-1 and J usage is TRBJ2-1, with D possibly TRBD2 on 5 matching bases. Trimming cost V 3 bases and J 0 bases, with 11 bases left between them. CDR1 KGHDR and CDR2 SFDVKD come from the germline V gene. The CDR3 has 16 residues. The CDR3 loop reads CATSDTTGSSYNEQFF. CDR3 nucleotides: TGTGCCACCAGTGATACTACGGGAAGCTCCTACAATGAGCAGTTCTTC.

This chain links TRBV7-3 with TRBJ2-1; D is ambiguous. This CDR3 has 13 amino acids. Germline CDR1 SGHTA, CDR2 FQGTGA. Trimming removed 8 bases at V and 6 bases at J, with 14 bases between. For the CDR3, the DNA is TGTGCCAGCTCACTAACAGAAATCAATGAGCAGTTCTTC. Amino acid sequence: CASSLTEINEQFF.

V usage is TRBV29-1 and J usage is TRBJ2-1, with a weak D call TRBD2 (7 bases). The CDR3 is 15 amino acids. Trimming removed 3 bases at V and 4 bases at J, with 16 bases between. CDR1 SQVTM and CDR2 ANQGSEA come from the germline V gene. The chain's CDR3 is CSVEGEGDAYNEQFF. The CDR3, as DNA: TGCAGCGTTGAGGGGGAGGGGGACGCGTACAATGAGCAGTTCTTC.

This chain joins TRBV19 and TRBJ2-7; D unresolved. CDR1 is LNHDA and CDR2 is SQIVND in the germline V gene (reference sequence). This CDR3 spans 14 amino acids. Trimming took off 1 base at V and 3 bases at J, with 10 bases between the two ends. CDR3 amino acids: CASSIAGGLYEQYF. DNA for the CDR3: TGTGCCAGTAGTATAGCGGGCGGTCTCTACGAGCAGTACTTC. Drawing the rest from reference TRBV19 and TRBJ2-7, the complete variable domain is DGGITQSPKYLFRKEGQNVTLSCEQNLNHDAMYWYRQDPGQGLRLIYYSQIVNDFQKGDIAEGYSVSREKKESFPLTVTSAQKNPTAFYLCASSIAGGLYEQYFGPGTRLTVT.

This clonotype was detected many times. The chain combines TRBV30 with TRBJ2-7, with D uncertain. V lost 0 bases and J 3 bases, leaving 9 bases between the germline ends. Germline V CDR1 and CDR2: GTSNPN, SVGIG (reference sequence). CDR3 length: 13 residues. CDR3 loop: CAWSVPNRYEQYF. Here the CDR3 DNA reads TGTGCCTGGAGTGTCCCGAACCGCTACGAGCAGTACTTC.

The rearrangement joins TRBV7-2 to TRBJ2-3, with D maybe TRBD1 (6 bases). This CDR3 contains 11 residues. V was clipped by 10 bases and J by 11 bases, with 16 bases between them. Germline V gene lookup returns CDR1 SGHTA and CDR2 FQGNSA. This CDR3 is CATHMGAKQYF. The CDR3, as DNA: TGTGCCACACACATGGGGGCGAAGCAGTATTTT.

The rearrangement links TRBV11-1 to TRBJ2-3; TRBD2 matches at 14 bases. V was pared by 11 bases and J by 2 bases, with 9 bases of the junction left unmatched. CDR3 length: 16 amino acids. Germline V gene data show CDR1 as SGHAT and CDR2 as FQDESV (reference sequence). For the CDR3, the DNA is TGTGCCGGCCAAGGGACTAGCGGGAGTATCACAGATACGCAGTATTTT. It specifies CAGQGTSGSITDTQYF.

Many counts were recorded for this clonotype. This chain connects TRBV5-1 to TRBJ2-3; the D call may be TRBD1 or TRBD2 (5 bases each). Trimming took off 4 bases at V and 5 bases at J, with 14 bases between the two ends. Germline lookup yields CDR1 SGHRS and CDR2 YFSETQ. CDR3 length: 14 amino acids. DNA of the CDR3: TGCGCCAGCAGCCCCCGGGGCCAGAGAGATACGCAGTATTTT. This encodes CASSPRGQRDTQYF.

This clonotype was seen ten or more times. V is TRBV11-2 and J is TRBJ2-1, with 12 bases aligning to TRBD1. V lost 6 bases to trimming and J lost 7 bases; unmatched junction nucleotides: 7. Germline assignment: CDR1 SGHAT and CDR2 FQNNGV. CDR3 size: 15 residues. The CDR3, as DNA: TGTGCCAGCAGGAAAGGGACAGGGGGCGGGAATGAGCAGTTCTTC. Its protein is CASRKGTGGGNEQFF.

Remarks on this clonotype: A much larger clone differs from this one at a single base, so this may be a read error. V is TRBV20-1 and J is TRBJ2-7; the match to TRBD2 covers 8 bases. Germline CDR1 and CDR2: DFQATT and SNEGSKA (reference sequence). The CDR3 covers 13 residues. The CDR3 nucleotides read TGCAGTGCTTCCAGCGGGAGCATCTACGAGGAGTACTTC. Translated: CSASSGSIYEEYF.